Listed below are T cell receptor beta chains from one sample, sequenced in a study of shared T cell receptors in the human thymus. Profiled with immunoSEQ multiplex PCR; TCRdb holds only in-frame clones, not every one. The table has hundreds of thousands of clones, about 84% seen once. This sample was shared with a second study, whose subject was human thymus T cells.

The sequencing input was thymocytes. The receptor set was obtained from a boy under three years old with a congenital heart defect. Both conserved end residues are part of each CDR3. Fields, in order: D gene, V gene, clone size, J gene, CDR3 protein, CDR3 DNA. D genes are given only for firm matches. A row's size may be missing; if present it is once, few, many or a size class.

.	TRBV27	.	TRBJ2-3	CASSFQTRRTDTQYF	TGTGCCAGCAGTTTCCAGACCCGGAGGACAGATACGCAGTATTTT
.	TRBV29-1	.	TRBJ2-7	CSVRDGQLNYEQYF	TGCAGCGTTCGGGACGGACAGTTGAACTACGAGCAGTACTTC
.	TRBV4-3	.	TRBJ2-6	CASSQARDIGDSGANVLTF	TGCGCCAGCAGCCAAGCCCGGGACATAGGCGACTCTGGGGCCAACGTCCTGACTTTC
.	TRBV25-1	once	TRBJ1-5	CASSPRDTPSNQPQHF	TGTGCCAGCAGTCCTCGGGACACCCCTAGCAATCAGCCCCAGCATTTT
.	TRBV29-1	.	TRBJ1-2	CSVEGERGGSYGYTF	TGCAGCGTTGAAGGGGAGAGGGGAGGCAGCTATGGCTACACCTTC
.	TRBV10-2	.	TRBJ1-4	CASSEKGSTNEKLFF	TGCGCCAGCAGTGAGAAGGGGTCAACTAATGAAAAACTGTTTTTT
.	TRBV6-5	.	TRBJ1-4	CASSYSSQGDEKLFF	TGTGCCAGCAGTTACTCATCCCAGGGTGACGAAAAACTGTTTTTT
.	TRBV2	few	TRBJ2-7	CASIKEGGGPYEQYF	TGTGCCAGCATAAAAGAGGGAGGAGGACCCTACGAGCAGTACTTC
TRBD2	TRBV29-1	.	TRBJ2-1	CSVDSSGKHNEQFF	TGCAGCGTGGACTCTAGCGGTAAACACAATGAGCAGTTCTTC
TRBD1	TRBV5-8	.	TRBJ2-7	CASSLLLRDSHYEQYF	TGTGCCAGCAGCTTGCTCCTCCGGGACAGCCACTACGAGCAGTACTTC
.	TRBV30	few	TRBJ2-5	CAWSLQRVQETQYF	TGTGCCTGGAGCCTACAGAGGGTCCAAGAGACCCAGTACTTC
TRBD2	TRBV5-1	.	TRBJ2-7	CASSEDRPRGLAGGVSYEQYF	TGCGCCAGCAGCGAGGACAGGCCGAGGGGACTAGCGGGTGGGGTATCCTACGAGCAGTACTTC
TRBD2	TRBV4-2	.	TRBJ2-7	CASSQVLADTYEQYF	TGTGCCAGCAGCCAAGTACTAGCGGACACCTACGAGCAGTACTTC
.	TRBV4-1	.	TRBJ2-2	CASSQDKLGGTGELFF	TGCGCCAGCAGCCAAGATAAACTCGGAGGGACCGGGGAGCTGTTTTTT
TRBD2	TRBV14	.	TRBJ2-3	CASSPQAGGPTDTQYF	TGTGCCAGCAGCCCTCAAGCGGGAGGGCCCACAGATACGCAGTATTTT
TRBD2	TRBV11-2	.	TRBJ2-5	CASSPTSGTSGSETQYF	TGTGCCAGCAGCCCGACCTCCGGGACTAGCGGGTCCGAGACCCAGTACTTC
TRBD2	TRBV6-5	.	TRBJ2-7	CASSYKGLAGPYEQYF	TGTGCCAGCAGTTACAAGGGACTAGCGGGACCCTACGAGCAGTACTTC
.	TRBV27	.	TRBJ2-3	CASSSPLLGGSTDTQYF	TGTGCCAGCAGTTCTCCTCTACTAGGAGGGAGCACAGATACGCAGTATTTT
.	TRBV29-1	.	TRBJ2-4	CSAIRGDETKNIQYF	TGCAGCGCCATCAGGGGGGACGAGACCAAAAACATTCAGTACTTC
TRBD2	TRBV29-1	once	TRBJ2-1	CSVEDQEVRDYNNEQFF	TGCAGCGTTGAAGATCAGGAAGTCCGGGACTATAACAATGAGCAGTTCTTC
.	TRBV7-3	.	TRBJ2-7	CASSLVRCLYEQYF	TGTGCCAGCAGCTTAGTTAGATGCCTCTACGAGCAGTACTTC
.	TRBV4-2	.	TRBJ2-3	CASSPRYPDTQYF	TGTGCCAGCAGCCCTAGATATCCAGATACGCAGTATTTT
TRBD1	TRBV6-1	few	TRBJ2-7	CANPTGCNEQYF	TGTGCCAACCCGACAGGGTGCAACGAGCAGTACTTC
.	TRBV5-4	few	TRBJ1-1	CASSPQGGNTEAFF	TGTGCCAGCAGCCCCCAAGGGGGGAACACTGAAGCTTTCTTT
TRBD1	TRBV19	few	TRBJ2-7	CASSGTGPYEQYF	TGTGCCAGTTCCGGGACAGGTCCCTACGAGCAGTACTTC
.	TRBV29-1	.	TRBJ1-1	CSVAGPMNTEAFF	TGCAGCGTAGCGGGACCCATGAACACTGAAGCCTTCTTT
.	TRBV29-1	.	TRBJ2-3	CSVGETHCTDTQYF	TGCAGCGTTGGTGAAACCCACTGCACAGATACGCAGTATTTT
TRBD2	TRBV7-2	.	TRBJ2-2	CASSLNRVGLAGFTGELFF	TGTGCCAGCAGCTTAAATCGGGTGGGACTAGCGGGTTTCACCGGGGAGCTGTTTTTT
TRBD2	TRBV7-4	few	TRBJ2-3	CASSHSSGSFPSTDTQYF	TGTGCCAGCAGCCACAGTAGCGGGAGCTTTCCTAGCACAGATACGCAGTATTTT
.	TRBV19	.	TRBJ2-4	CASSTTGDFIAKNIQYF	TGTGCCAGTAGTACTACAGGGGACTTCATAGCCAAAAACATTCAGTACTTC
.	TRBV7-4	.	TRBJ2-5	CASSPWEGEQTQYF	TGTGCCAGCAGCCCATGGGAGGGGGAACAGACCCAGTACTTC
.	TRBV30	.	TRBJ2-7	CAWERTGQYYEQYF	TGTGCCTGGGAAAGGACCGGACAGTACTACGAGCAGTACTTC
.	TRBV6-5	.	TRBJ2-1	CASSYGETPYNEQFF	TGTGCCAGCAGTTACGGAGAGACTCCCTACAATGAGCAGTTCTTC
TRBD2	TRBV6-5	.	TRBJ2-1	CASSYWYSSGHNEQFF	TGTGCCAGCAGTTATTGGTACTCTAGCGGACACAATGAGCAGTTCTTC
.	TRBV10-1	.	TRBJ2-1	CASSESGFYNEQFF	TGCGCCAGCAGTGAGTCCGGTTTTTACAATGAGCAGTTCTTC
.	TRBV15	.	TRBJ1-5	CATSRDITPRRENSNQPQHF	TGTGCCACCAGCAGAGACATCACCCCACGGAGGGAAAATAGCAATCAGCCCCAGCATTTT
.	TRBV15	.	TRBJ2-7	CATSSQRTRRTPYEQYF	TGTGCCACCAGCAGTCAGCGGACTCGACGAACACCCTACGAGCAGTACTTC
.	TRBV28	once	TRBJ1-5	CASSLLSNQPQHF	TGTGCCAGCAGTTTACTGAGCAATCAGCCCCAGCATTTT
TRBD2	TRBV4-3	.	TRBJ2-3	CASSQDPRAGEEDTQYF	TGCGCCAGCAGCCAAGACCCGCGAGCGGGAGAAGAAGATACGCAGTATTTT
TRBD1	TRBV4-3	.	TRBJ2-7	CASSQDTGASSYEQYF	TGCGCCAGCAGCCAAGATACAGGGGCCTCCTCCTACGAGCAGTACTTC
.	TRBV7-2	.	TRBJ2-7	CASSLATAQYF	TGTGCCAGCAGCTTAGCGACAGCGCAGTACTTC